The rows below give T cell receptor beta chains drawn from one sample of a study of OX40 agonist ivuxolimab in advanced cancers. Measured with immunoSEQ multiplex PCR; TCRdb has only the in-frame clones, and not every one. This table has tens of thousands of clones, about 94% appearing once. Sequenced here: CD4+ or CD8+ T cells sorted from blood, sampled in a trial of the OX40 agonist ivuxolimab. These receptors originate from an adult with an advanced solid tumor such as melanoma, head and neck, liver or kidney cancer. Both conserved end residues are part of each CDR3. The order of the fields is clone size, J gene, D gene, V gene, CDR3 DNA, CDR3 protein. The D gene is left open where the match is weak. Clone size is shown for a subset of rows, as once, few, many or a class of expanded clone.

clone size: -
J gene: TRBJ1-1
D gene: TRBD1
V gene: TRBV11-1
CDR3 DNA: TGTGCCAGCAGCATCGGACAGGGGAACACTGAAGCTTTCTTT
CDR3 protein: CASSIGQGNTEAFF

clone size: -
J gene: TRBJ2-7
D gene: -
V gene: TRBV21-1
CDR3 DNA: TGTGCCAGCAGCAAAAAAGTCGGGGGCCTGGCCCGAACCTACGAGCAGTACTTC
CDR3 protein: CASSKKVGGLARTYEQYF

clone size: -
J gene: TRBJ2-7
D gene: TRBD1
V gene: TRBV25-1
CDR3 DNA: TGTGCCAGCAGTGAGAGACAGGGGGCCTACGAGCAGTACTTC
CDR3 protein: CASSERQGAYEQYF

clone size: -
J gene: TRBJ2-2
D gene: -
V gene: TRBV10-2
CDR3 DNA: TGCGCCAGCAGTGAGGGTAGGGGAACCGGGGAGCTGTTTTTT
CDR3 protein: CASSEGRGTGELFF

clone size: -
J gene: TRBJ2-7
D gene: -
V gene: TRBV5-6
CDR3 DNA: TGTGCCAGCAGCTTGCTTATGGGGGCGTGGGAGCAGTACTTC
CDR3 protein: CASSLLMGAWEQYF

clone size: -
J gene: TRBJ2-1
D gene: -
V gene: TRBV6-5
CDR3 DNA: TGTGCCAGCAGTTACGCGGGAAGGGACTATGAGCAGTTCTTC
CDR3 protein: CASSYAGRDYEQFF

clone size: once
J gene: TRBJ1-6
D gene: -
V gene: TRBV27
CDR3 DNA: TGTGCCAGCACCCCCAGTGGACTTTATAATTCACCCCTCCACTTT
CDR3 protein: CASTPSGLYNSPLHF

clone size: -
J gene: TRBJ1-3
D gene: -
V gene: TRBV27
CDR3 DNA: TGTGCCAGCAGTTTATCTTCCCCGGGGTATGGAAACACCATATATTTT
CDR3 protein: CASSLSSPGYGNTIYF

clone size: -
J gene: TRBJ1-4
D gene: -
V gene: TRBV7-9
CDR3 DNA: TGTGCCAGCAGCGGCGGGACAAGTACTACTAATGAAAAACTGTTTTTT
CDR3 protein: CASSGGTSTTNEKLFF

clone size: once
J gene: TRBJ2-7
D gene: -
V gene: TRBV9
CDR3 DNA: TGTGCCAGCAGCGTAGCGGCGAGACTTGTCCACGAGCAGTACTTC
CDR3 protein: CASSVAARLVHEQYF

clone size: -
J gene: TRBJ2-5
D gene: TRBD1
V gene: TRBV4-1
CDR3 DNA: TGCGCCAGCAGCCAAGATGGAATCGACAGGGGTCAAGAGACCCAGTACTTC
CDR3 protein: CASSQDGIDRGQETQYF

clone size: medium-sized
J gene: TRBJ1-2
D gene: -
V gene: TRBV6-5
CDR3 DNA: TGTGCCAGCAGTTACGTAAGGGGAAGGGGCTACACCTTC
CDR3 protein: CASSYVRGRGYTF

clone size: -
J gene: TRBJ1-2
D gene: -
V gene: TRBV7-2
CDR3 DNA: TGTGCCAGCAGCTTCGGCAGGACGGATAACTATGGCTACACCTTC
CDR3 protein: CASSFGRTDNYGYTF

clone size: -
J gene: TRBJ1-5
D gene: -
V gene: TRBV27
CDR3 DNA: TGTGCCAGCTCCCAGGGGATGAGCAATCAGCCCCAGCATTTT
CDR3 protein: CASSQGMSNQPQHF

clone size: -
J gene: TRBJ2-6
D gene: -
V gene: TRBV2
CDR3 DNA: TGTGCCAGCAGAGCCTCTGGGGCCAACGTCCTGACTTTC
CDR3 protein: CASRASGANVLTF

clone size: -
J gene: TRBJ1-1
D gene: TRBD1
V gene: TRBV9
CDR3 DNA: TGTGCCAGCAGCTCTCCGGGACAGGGACCTGAAGCTTTCTTT
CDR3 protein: CASSSPGQGPEAFF

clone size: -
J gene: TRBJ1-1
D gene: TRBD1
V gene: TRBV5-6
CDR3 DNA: TGTGCCAGCAGCCAGACAGGGATCACTGAAGCTTTCTTT
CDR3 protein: CASSQTGITEAFF

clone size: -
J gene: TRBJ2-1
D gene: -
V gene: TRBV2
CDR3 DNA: TGTGCCAGCGGGGGGACTCTGTCGTTCAGTGAGCAGTTCTTC
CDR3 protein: CASGGTLSFSEQFF

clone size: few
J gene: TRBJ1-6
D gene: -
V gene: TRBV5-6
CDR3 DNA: TGTGCCAGCAGCTCCTCAAGTTCACCCCTCCACTTT
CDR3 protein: CASSSSSSPLHF

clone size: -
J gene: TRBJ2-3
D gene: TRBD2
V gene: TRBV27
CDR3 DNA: TGTGCCTGCGGACTAGCGGGACCCACAGATACGCAGTATTTT
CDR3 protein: CACGLAGPTDTQYF

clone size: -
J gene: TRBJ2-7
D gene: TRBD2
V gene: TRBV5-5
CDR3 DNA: TGTGCCAGCAGCTCACCCATCGGGGGGATGGGTGAGCAGTACTTC
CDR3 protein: CASSSPIGGMGEQYF

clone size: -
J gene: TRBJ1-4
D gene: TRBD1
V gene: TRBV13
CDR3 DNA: TGTGCCAGCAGCTTAGGCTTACAATTCGGGGACAGGGAAACTAATGAAAAACTGTTTTTT
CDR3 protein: CASSLGLQFGDRETNEKLFF

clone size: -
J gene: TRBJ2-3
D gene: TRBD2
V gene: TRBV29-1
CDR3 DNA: TGCAGCGTTGTCGGGGTGACTAGCGGAGAACGGACAGATACGCAGTATTTT
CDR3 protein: CSVVGVTSGERTDTQYF

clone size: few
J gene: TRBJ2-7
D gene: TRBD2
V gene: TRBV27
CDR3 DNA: TGTGCCAGCAGTTTAGGGCTAGCGGGAGGGATCTACGAGCAGTACTTC
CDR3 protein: CASSLGLAGGIYEQYF

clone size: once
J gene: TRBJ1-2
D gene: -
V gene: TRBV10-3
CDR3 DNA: TGTGCCATCAGTGATGGACGGACGTATGGCTACACCTTC
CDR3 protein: CAISDGRTYGYTF

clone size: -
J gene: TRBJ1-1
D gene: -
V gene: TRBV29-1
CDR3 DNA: TGCAGCGTTGTGGGGGATAGGACTGAAGCTTTCTTT
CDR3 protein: CSVVGDRTEAFF

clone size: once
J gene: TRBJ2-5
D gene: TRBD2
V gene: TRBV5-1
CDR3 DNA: TGCGCCAGCCGGGGGGGAAAAGAGACCCAGTACTTC
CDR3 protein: CASRGGKETQYF

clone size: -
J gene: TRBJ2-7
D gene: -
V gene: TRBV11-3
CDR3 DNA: TGTGCCAGCAGCCCTCTAGGGGCGCCCTACGAGCAGTACTTC
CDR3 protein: CASSPLGAPYEQYF

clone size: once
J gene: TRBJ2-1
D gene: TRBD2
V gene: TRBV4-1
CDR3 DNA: TGCGCCAGCAGCCAACAACTAGCGGTAAACAATGAGCAGTTCTTC
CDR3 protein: CASSQQLAVNNEQFF

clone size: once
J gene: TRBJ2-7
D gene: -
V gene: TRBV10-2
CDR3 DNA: TGCGCCAGCAGTGATCAGGACAGCTCCTACGAGCAGTACTTC
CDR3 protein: CASSDQDSSYEQYF

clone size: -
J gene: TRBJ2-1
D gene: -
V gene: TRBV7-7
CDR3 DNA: TGTGCTAGCAGAGGGACCACAAAAGGGAACACCTACAATGAGCAGTTCTTC
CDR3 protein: CASRGTTKGNTYNEQFF

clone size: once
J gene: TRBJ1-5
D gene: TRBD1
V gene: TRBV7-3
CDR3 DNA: TGTGCCAGCAGCTATTCGGATACGACAGGGCCTCGCAATCAGCCCCAGCATTTT
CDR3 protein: CASSYSDTTGPRNQPQHF

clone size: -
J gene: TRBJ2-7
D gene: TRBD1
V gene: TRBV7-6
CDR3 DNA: TGTGCCAGCAGCTGGGAAAAAGGGGGCGCGGAACACGAGCAGTACTTC
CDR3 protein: CASSWEKGGAEHEQYF

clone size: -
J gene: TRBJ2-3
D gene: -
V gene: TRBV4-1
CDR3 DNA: TGCGCCAGCAGCCAAGGGACCCGACTAGTGGGGCCCACAGATACGCAGTATTTT
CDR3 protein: CASSQGTRLVGPTDTQYF

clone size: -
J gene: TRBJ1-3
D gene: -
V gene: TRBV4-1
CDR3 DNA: TGCGCCAGCAGCCAAGAAACGGTCGAGGACTCTGGAAACACCATATATTTT
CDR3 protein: CASSQETVEDSGNTIYF

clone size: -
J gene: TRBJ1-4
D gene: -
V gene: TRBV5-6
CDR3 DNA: TGTGCCAGCAGCTGGGCAGGGGAGGGAAAACTGTTTTTT
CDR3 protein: CASSWAGEGKLFF

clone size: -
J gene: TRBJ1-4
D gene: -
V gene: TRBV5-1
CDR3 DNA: TGCGCCATGGCTCCGGGACTCGGGGTGAACACTAATGAAAAACTGTTTTTT
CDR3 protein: CAMAPGLGVNTNEKLFF

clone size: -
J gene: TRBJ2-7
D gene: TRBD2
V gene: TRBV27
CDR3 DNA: TGTGCCAGCAGTACCTCGGCAAGCGGGAGTTACGAGCAGTACTTC
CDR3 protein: CASSTSASGSYEQYF

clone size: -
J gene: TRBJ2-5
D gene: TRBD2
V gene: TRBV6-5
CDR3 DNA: TGTGCCAGCAGTTACGTGGGGGGACTACAAGAGACCCAGTACTTC
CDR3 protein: CASSYVGGLQETQYF

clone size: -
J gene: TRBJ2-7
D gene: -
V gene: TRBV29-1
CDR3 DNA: TGCAGCGGGGCGATAGCCACCTACGAGCAGTACTTC
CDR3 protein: CSGAIATYEQYF

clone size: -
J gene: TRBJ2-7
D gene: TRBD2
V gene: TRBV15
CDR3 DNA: TGTGCCACCAGCAGAGAAGCGGGAGTCTACGAGCAGTACTTC
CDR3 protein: CATSREAGVYEQYF

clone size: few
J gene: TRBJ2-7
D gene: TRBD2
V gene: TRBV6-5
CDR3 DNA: TGTGCCAGCAGTTACTCGTGGCGGGAGGGGACCTACGAGCAGTACTTC
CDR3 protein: CASSYSWREGTYEQYF

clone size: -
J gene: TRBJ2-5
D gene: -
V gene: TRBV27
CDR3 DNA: TGTGCCAGCAGTGGGACCCCCCAAGAGACCCAGTACTTC
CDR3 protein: CASSGTPQETQYF

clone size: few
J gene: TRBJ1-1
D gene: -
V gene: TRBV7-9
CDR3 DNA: TGTGCCAGCAGCACCCTCGGGGAGATGAACACTGAAGCTTTCTTT
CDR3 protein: CASSTLGEMNTEAFF

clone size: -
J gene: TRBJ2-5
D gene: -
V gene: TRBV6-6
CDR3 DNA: TGTGCCAGCAGTTTAGGACACAGCCTGCCGGAGACCCAGTACTTC
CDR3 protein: CASSLGHSLPETQYF

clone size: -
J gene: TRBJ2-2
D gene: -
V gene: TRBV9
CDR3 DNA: TGTGCCAGCAGAGGACTCGGTGGCCCGAACACCGGGGAGCTGTTTTTT
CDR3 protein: CASRGLGGPNTGELFF

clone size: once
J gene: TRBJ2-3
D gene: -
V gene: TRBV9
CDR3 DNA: TGTGCCAGCAGCCCACCCTCTTCCACAGATACGCAGTATTTT
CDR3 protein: CASSPPSSTDTQYF

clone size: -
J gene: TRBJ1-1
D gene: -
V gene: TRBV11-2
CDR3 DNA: TGTGCCAGCAGCCCTTGGGGGAACGATTACACTGAAGCTTTCTTT
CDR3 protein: CASSPWGNDYTEAFF

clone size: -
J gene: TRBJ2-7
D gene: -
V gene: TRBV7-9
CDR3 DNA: TGTGCCAGCAGCTTGTCAGGGGACTCCTACGAGCAGTACTTC
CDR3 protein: CASSLSGDSYEQYF

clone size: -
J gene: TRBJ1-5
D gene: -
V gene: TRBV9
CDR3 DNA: TGTGCCAGCAGCGTAGGAAACAATCAGCCCCAGCATTTT
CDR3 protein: CASSVGNNQPQHF

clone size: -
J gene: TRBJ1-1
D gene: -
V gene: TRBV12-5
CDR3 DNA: TGTGCTAGTGCTATCGGTTCGAACACTGAAGCTTTCTTT
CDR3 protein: CASAIGSNTEAFF

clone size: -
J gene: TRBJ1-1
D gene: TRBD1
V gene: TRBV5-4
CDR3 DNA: TGTGCCAGCAGCATCAGGGGGGGGGACACTGAAGCTTTCTTT
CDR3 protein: CASSIRGGDTEAFF

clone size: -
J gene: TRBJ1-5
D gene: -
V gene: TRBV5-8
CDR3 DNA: TGTGCCAGCAGCTTTCTGGGTTATAGCAATCAGCCCCAGCATTTT
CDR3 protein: CASSFLGYSNQPQHF

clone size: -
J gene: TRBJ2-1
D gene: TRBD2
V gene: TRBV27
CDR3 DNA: TGTGCCGCCTCTCCGCTAGCGGAGTACAATGAGCAGTTCTTC
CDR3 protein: CAASPLAEYNEQFF

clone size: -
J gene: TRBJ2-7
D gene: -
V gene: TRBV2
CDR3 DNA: TGTGCCAGCAGTGATTTTGCAGGGTCCTACGAGCAGTACTTC
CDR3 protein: CASSDFAGSYEQYF

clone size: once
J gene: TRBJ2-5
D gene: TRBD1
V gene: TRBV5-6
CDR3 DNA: TGTGCCAGCAGCTTCGCTACAGGGGGCACGGAGACCCAGTACTTC
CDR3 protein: CASSFATGGTETQYF

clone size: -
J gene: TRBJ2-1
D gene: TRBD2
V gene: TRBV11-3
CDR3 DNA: TGTGCCAGCAGCTTAGGGGGACTAGCCTACAATGAGCAGTTCTTC
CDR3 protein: CASSLGGLAYNEQFF

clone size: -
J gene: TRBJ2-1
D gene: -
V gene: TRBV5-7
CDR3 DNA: TGTGCCAGCAGCTTGGCCGGCCGAGTATTCTACAATGAGCAGTTCTTC
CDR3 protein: CASSLAGRVFYNEQFF

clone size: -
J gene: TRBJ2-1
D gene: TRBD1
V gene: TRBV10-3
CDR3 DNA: TGTGCCATCAGTGAGAATTTTGTAACAGGGGGCGTCCACAATGAGCAGTTCTTC
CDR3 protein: CAISENFVTGGVHNEQFF

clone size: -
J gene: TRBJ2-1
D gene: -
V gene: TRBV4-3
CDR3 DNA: TGCGCCAGCAGCCAAGGTCAACGGACAAACTATGAGCAGTTCTTC
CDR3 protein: CASSQGQRTNYEQFF